One sample yielded the 28 T cell receptor beta chains listed below, sequenced in a study of T cell repertoires in cytomegalovirus infection. MiXCR, applied by TCRdb to the reads, yields one record per CDR3 protein. This table holds some 160,000 distinct CDR3 sequences, roughly a sixth found once. The material sequenced was CD8+ T cells from PBMCs. The receptors derive from a human donor in good health (CMV status not recorded). Some clones in this sample may be carry-over from other donors' samples.

This clonotype came up a few times. CDR3 residues: CASSFPEGSDTGELFF. The CDR3 DNA sequence: TGTGCCAGCAGCTTCCCTGAGGGTTCGGACACCGGGGAGCTGTTTTTT. This chain uses TRBV7-6 with TRBJ2-2; D may be TRBD2 (5 bases). This CDR3 has 16 residues. Germline assignment: CDR1 SGHVS and CDR2 FNYEAQ. Trimming cost V 3 bases and J 3 bases, with 14 bases left between them.

The chain uses TRBV28 and TRBJ2-6; D is unclear. Trimming removed 8 bases at V and 5 bases at J, with 10 bases between. Germline V CDR1 and CDR2: MDHEN, SYDVKM. This CDR3 spans 13 amino acids. The CDR3 reads CASSPIRANVLTF. The CDR3 DNA reads as TGTGCCAGCTCCCCGATTAGGGCCAACGTCCTGACTTTC.

The chain recombines TRBV14 with TRBJ2-7; no reliable D call. The CDR3 has 13 residues. Germline assignment: CDR1 SGHDN and CDR2 FVKESK. The V gene lost 1 base and the J gene lost 2 bases, with 6 bases spanning the gap. The CDR3 DNA is TGTGCCAGCAGCCAAGCGACCCCCTACGAGCAGTACTTC. Translating it yields CASSQATPYEQYF. The variable domain in full, with the rest retrieved from reference TRBV14 and TRBJ2-7, is EAGVTQFPSHSVIEKGQTVTLRCDPISGHDNLYWYRRVMGKEIKFLLHFVKESKQDESGMPNNRFLAERTGGTYSTLKVQPAELEDSGVYFCASSQATPYEQYFGPGTRLTVT.

The sample holds many counts of this clonotype. The V and J genes are TRBV6-2 or TRBV6-3 and TRBJ2-1; 12 bases are a match to TRBD1. From germline, CDR1 is MNHEY and CDR2 SVGEGT. The CDR3 totals 14 residues. V was clipped by 5 bases and J by 8 bases; unmatched bases: 4. CDR3 nucleotides: TGTGCCAGCAGTCGCGGGACAGGGGGCCATGAGCAGTTCTTC. Amino acid sequence: CASSRGTGGHEQFF.

The chain couples TRBV11-1 to TRBJ2-1, with D maybe TRBD2 (6 bases). The germline gives CDR1 SGHAT, CDR2 FQDESV (reference sequence). V lost 5 bases, J lost 0 bases, and 17 bases lay in between. The CDR3 has 17 amino acids. CDR3 residues: CASSLLSGVLSYNEQFF. In DNA form, the CDR3 reads TGTGCCAGCAGCCTCCTTAGCGGAGTTCTCTCCTACAATGAGCAGTTCTTC.

The chain couples TRBV28 to TRBJ1-1; D is unresolved. Germline V gives CDR1 MDHEN, CDR2 SYDVKM. CDR3 length: 12 amino acids. V was pared by 2 bases and J by 11 bases, with 12 bases between. The CDR3 reads CASSLRASGAFF. As DNA, the CDR3 is TGTGCCAGCAGTTTACGGGCTAGCGGGGCTTTCTTT.

The chain couples TRBV7-8 to TRBJ2-1; D is unclear. Trimming cost V 1 base and J 3 bases, with 13 bases left between them. The CDR3 contains 16 residues. CDR1 and CDR2 from the germline V gene are SGHVS and FQNEAQ. The CDR3 sequence: CASSLEASEYYNEQFF. DNA of the CDR3: TGTGCCAGCAGCTTAGAGGCCAGCGAGTACTACAATGAGCAGTTCTTC.

This clonotype has just a few counts. The rearrangement uses TRBV12-5 and TRBJ2-7; D possibly corresponds to TRBD2 (6 bases). Trimming left V 6 bases short and J 2 bases short, with 17 bases between. This CDR3 region has 15 residues. Germline CDR1 LGHNT, CDR2 FRNRAP. The CDR3 DNA reads as TGTGCTAGTGGACCGGGCTCACTAGCCCCCTACGAGCAGTACTTC. This sequence encodes CASGPGSLAPYEQYF.

This clonotype was seen a handful of times. The V gene is TRBV5-4, the J gene TRBJ2-7, with a possible D match to TRBD1 (6 bases). V dropped 0 bases and J dropped 3 bases, with 10 bases sitting between them. The germline gives CDR1 SGHNT, CDR2 YYREEE (reference sequence). The CDR3 loop spans 14 amino acids. CDR3 residues: CASSLGQVGYEQYF. The DNA for the CDR3 is TGTGCCAGCAGCTTGGGACAGGTGGGCTACGAGCAGTACTTC. Full variable domain (rest looked up from reference TRBV5-4 and TRBJ2-7): ETGVTQSPTHLIKTRGQQVTLRCSSQSGHNTVSWYQQALGQGPQFIFQYYREEENGRGNFPPRFSGLQFPNYSSELNVNALELDDSALYLCASSLGQVGYEQYFGPGTRLTVT.

The genes are TRBV14 and TRBJ2-7; no reliable D call. The germline V and J ends were trimmed by 7 bases and 0 bases, with 10 bases remaining between them. The CDR3 runs 13 residues. CDR1 is SGHDN and CDR2 is FVKESK in the germline V gene. The CDR3 loop is CASTPQDSYEQYF. The CDR3 DNA is TGTGCCAGCACCCCCCAGGACTCCTACGAGCAGTACTTC.

The V gene is TRBV7-9, the J gene TRBJ1-2, with a tentative D call TRBD1 (5 bases). Germline V gene sequence: CDR1 SEHNR, CDR2 FQNEAQ (reference sequence). Trimming shortened V by 10 bases and J by 4 bases, and 16 bases separated the two germline ends. This CDR3 comprises 13 residues. The DNA for the CDR3 is TGTGCCACCAAGGGGTCCCTTTCCTATGGCTACACCTTC. As protein: CATKGSLSYGYTF.

This clonotype was seen more than once but under ten times. The chain employs TRBV4-3 and TRBJ2-7; 8 bases line up with TRBD1. CDR3 size: 15 residues. Trimming removed 2 bases from V and 7 bases from J; junction bases left unmatched: 10. The germline gives CDR1 LGHNA, CDR2 YSLEER. The CDR3 loop reads CASSQSAQGAWEQYF. CDR3 bases: TGCGCCAGCAGCCAAAGTGCCCAGGGGGCTTGGGAGCAGTACTTC.

The chain employs TRBV11-3 and TRBJ2-1; 13 bases map to TRBD2. V gave up 0 bases and J gave up 7 bases; unmatched junction bases: 9. The germline CDR1 and CDR2 sequences are SGHNT and YENEEA. There are 18 residues in the CDR3. The CDR3 nucleotides read TGTGCCAGCAGCTTAGATGGACTAGCGGGAGACCGCGGGAATGAGCAGTTCTTC. Amino acid sequence: CASSLDGLAGDRGNEQFF.

The CDR3 loop is CASSWGTGGNYGYTF. The DNA of the CDR3 is TGTGCCAGCAGCTGGGGGACAGGGGGTAACTATGGCTACACCTTC. The V and J genes are TRBV7-2 and TRBJ1-2, with TRBD1 matching 11 bases. CDR3 length: 15 amino acids. Germline V gives CDR1 SGHTA, CDR2 FQGNSA. V shed 4 bases and J 1 base; nucleotides not matched to a gene: 2.

The rearrangement uses TRBV7-6 and TRBJ1-3, with 8 bases identical to TRBD1. CDR1 SGHVS and CDR2 FNYEAQ come from the germline V gene. The CDR3 loop spans 24 amino acids. After removal of 6 bases from V and 4 bases from J, the junction contained 35 bases not matched to a gene. DNA of the CDR3: TGTGCCAGCAGTTTGAGGGACGCCGTGCGGACAGGGAGGTTAAACCCGAAATGCGGAAACACCATATATTTT. Translated, it gives CASSLRDAVRTGRLNPKCGNTIYF.

This clonotype was observed a few times. The rearrangement joins TRBV5-4 to TRBJ2-5; D may be TRBD1 (6 bases). Between the trimmed V and J ends, which lost 4 bases and 0 bases, there was a span of 13 bases. The CDR3 consists of 15 residues. The germline V gene encodes CDR1 SGHNT and CDR2 YYREEE (reference sequence). In DNA form, the CDR3 reads TGTGCCAGCAGCATCAGGACAGCCTACCAAGAGACCCAGTACTTC. This encodes CASSIRTAYQETQYF.

The chain is built from TRBV7-2 and TRBJ1-5, with D possibly matching TRBD1 (6 bases). This CDR3 spans 14 amino acids. Trimming pared 1 base from V and 6 bases from J, leaving 10 bases between. Germline V lookup: CDR1 SGHTA, CDR2 FQGNSA. CDR3 in DNA: TGTGCCAGCAGCTTAGGGACAGTGGTTCAGCCCCAGCATTTT. Translating it yields CASSLGTVVQPQHF.

This clonotype was picked up a small number of times. The rearrangement joins TRBV6-2 or TRBV6-3 to TRBJ1-1, with D possibly being TRBD1 (5 bases). Germline values: CDR1 MNHEY, CDR2 SVGEGT. The germline V and J ends were trimmed by 6 bases and 7 bases, with 12 bases remaining between them. The CDR3 length is 12 residues. This CDR3 reads CASRRGGNEAFF. As DNA, the CDR3 is TGTGCCAGCAGACGCGGGGGTAATGAAGCTTTCTTT.

The chain combines TRBV7-2 with TRBJ2-3, with D tentatively TRBD2 (6 bases). The CDR3 loop spans 15 amino acids. Trimming left V 2 bases short and J 6 bases short, with 15 bases between. CDR1 SGHTA and CDR2 FQGNSA come from the germline V gene. CDR3 in amino acids: CASSLSGGAFDTQYF. The CDR3 DNA reads as TGTGCCAGCAGCTTAAGCGGAGGGGCTTTTGATACGCAGTATTTT.

The rearrangement uses TRBV20-1 and TRBJ1-2; D is ambiguous. This CDR3 contains 13 residues. Trimming left V 8 bases short and J 0 bases short, with 13 bases between. Germline CDR1 and CDR2: DFQATT and SNEGSKA (reference sequence). Here the CDR3 reads CSREDHANYGYTF. In DNA form, the CDR3 reads TGCAGTCGGGAGGACCATGCTAACTATGGCTACACCTTC.

This clonotype was observed at least ten times. V usage is TRBV7-2 and J usage is TRBJ1-1; D uncertain. This CDR3 contains 16 residues. The V gene lost 5 bases and the J gene lost 7 bases, with 23 bases spanning the gap. Germline CDR1 and CDR2: SGHTA and FQGNSA. The CDR3 DNA sequence: TGTGCCAGCAGCCCCCTTAGGGTCGACATTACAAGTGAAGCTTTCTTT. Translated, it gives CASSPLRVDITSEAFF.

This clonotype was recorded a few times. The CDR3 loop is CASSTRLFRGHEQYF. In DNA, the CDR3 is TGTGCCAGTAGTACCCGACTCTTCCGTGGCCACGAGCAGTACTTC. The V gene is TRBV19, the J gene TRBJ2-7; no clear D gene. Trimming took 4 bases from V and 5 from J, leaving 18 bases between them. The CDR3 has 15 amino acids. Germline lookup yields CDR1 LNHDA and CDR2 SQIVND (reference sequence).

This clonotype was observed a few times. The chain is built from TRBV7-2 and TRBJ2-7; 10 positions agree with TRBD1. Germline V lookup: CDR1 SGHTA, CDR2 FQGNSA. This CDR3 region has 15 residues. V lost 3 bases to trimming and J lost 4 bases; unmatched junction nucleotides: 6. The CDR3 loop reads CASSLTRTGGYEQYF. The CDR3 bases are TGTGCCAGCAGCTTGACACGGACAGGGGGTTACGAGCAGTACTTC.

This chain links TRBV2 with TRBJ2-1; D is unresolved. Germline values: CDR1 SNHLY, CDR2 FYNNEI. Deletions cut 4 bases from V and 0 bases from J, with 7 bases between. This CDR3 is built from 14 residues. CDR3 sequence (DNA): TGTGCCAGCAGTGTGGTAAGCTCCTACAATGAGCAGTTCTTC. Its protein is CASSVVSSYNEQFF.

The rearrangement links TRBV7-9 to TRBJ1-2, with D uncertain. The CDR3 is made up of 17 amino acids. Looked up from germline, CDR1 is SEHNR and CDR2 is FQNEAQ (reference sequence). V shed 4 bases and J shed 8 bases, with 26 bases lying between them. DNA of the CDR3: TGTGCCAGCAGCTCCCTCTTGGATTGGGAGGGCCCTAGGGGCTACACCTTC. Translated, it gives CASSSLLDWEGPRGYTF. Full variable domain (rest looked up from reference TRBV7-9 and TRBJ1-2): DTGVSQNPRHKITKRGQNVTFRCDPISEHNRLYWYRQTLGQGPEFLTYFQNEAQLEKSRLLSDRFSAERPKGSFSTLEIQRTEQGDSAMYLCASSSLLDWEGPRGYTFGSGTRLTVV.

The table lists this clonotype with many counts. The chain combines TRBV4-1 with TRBJ1-4, with D perhaps TRBD1 (6 bases). Per germline, CDR1 MGHRA and CDR2 YSYEKL. Deletions cut 0 bases from V and 6 bases from J, with 11 bases between. The CDR3 consists of 15 residues. The CDR3 region is CASSQDWGADEKLFF. The CDR3 DNA is TGCGCCAGCAGCCAAGATTGGGGGGCTGATGAAAAACTGTTTTTT.

V gene TRBV7-8 combines with J gene TRBJ2-3; TRBD2 agrees at 7 bases. This CDR3 is 15 amino acids long. The V gene's germline CDR1 is SGHVS and CDR2 FQNEAQ. The V gene end was trimmed by 7 bases and the J gene end by 5 bases; junction bases not matched to a gene: 12. The CDR3 spells CASNTFGGGGDTQYF. The DNA for the CDR3 is TGTGCCAGCAATACTTTTGGCGGGGGTGGAGATACGCAGTATTTT.

This clonotype was picked up a small number of times. The chain uses TRBV7-9 and TRBJ2-1; TRBD1 matches 8 bases. CDR1 and CDR2 from the germline V gene are SEHNR and FQNEAQ (reference sequence). J gave up 0 bases and V 7 bases, and 17 bases lay outside the gene matches. This CDR3 contains 19 residues. In DNA, the CDR3 is TGTGCCAGCACCCACTTGCAAGGTCCGACAGGGGTCTCCTACAATGAGCAGTTCTTC. Translating gives CASTHLQGPTGVSYNEQFF.